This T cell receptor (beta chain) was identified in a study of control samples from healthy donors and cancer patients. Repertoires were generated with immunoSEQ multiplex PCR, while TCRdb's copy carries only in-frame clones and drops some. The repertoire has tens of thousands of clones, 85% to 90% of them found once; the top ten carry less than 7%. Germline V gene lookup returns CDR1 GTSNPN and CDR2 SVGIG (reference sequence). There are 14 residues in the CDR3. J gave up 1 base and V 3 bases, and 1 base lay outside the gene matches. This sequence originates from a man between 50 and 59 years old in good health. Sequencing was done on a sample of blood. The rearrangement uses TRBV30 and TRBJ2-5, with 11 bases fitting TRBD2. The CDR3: CAWRLAGAQETQYF. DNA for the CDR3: TGTGCCTGGAGACTAGCGGGGGCCCAAGAGACCCAGTACTTC. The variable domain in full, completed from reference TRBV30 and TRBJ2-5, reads SQTIHQWPATLVQPVGSPLSLECTVEGTSNPNLYWYRQAAGRGLQLLFYSVGIGQISSEVPQNLSASRPQDRQFILSSKKLLLSDSGFYLCAWRLAGAQETQYFGPGTRLLVL.